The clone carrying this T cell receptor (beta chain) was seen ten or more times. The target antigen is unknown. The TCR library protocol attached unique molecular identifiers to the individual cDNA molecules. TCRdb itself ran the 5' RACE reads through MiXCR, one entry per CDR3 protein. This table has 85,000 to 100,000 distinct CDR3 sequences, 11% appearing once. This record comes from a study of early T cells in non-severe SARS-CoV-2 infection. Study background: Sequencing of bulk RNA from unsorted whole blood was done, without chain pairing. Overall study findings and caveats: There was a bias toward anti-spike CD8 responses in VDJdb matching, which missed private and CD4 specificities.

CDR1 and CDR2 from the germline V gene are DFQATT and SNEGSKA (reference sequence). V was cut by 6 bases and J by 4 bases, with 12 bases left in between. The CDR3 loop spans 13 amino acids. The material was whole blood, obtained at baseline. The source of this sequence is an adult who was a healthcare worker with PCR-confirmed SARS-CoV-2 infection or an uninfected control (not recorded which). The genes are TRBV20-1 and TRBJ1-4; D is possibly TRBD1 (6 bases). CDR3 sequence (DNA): TGCAGTGCCCCCGGGACAAGTAATGAAAAACTGTTTTTT. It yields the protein CSAPGTSNEKLFF.